Shown below are 9 T cell receptor beta chains from a single sample sequenced in a study of identical twins. One entry per CDR3 protein, called by TCRdb with MiXCR from the 5' RACE reads. The sample consists of more than 400,000 distinct CDR3 sequences, nearly 15% of them appearing once. A further study also used this sample, focusing on yellow fever vaccine responses in identical twins.

The sequenced material came from CD4+ T cells sorted from blood. The receptors derive from a woman between 18 and 29 years old in good health.

The chain joins TRBV20-1 to TRBJ2-7, with 7 bases identical to TRBD1. This CDR3 is 13 amino acids long. V gave up 6 bases and J gave up 3 bases; unmatched junction bases: 8. The germline V gene has CDR1 DFQATT and CDR2 SNEGSKA (reference sequence). CDR3 bases: TGCAGTGCGAGACAGGGTGCACTCTACGAGCAGTACTTC. Translation: CSARQGALYEQYF.

This clonotype was counted only a few times. This chain connects TRBV20-1 to TRBJ2-5; 11 bases fit TRBD1. CDR3 length equals 14 residues. Per germline, CDR1 DFQATT and CDR2 SNEGSKA (reference sequence). V shed 6 bases, J shed 8 bases, and the junction held 11 bases outside the gene matches. Written as DNA, the CDR3 is TGCAGTGCCAGCCTCGCCGGGACAGGGGGTACCCAGTACTTC. Its translation is CSASLAGTGGTQYF.

The chain has TRBV12-3 or TRBV12-4 and TRBJ1-5; D not certain. The V end was cut by 2 bases, the J end by 4 bases, with 9 bases between. This CDR3 contains 14 residues. CDR3 DNA: TGTGCCAGCAGTTTAAATCTAATGAATCAGCCCCAGCATTTT. This sequence encodes CASSLNLMNQPQHF.

V usage is TRBV9 and J usage is TRBJ2-5; D may be TRBD2 (7 bases). Germline assignment: CDR1 SGDLS and CDR2 YYNGEE. V lost 0 bases and J lost 2, with 11 bases in between. This CDR3 comprises 15 residues. The CDR3 DNA sequence: TGTGCCAGCAGCGTAGCGGGGGGCCGACAAGAGACCCAGTACTTC. This gives the protein CASSVAGGRQETQYF.

This clonotype was recorded a few times. The chain has TRBV29-1 and TRBJ2-1; D may be TRBD1 (5 bases). Germline V gene lookup returns CDR1 SQVTM and CDR2 ANQGSEA. V was trimmed by 3 bases and J by 2 bases, leaving 23 bases between them. CDR3 length: 18 residues. DNA for the CDR3: TGCAGCGTTGAGGGGCGCTTTGGCGTCGTAGGGGCCTACAATGAGCAGTTCTTC. Translated: CSVEGRFGVVGAYNEQFF.

This clonotype has only a few counts. The rearrangement joins TRBV20-1 to TRBJ1-1; D ambiguous. Germline loops: CDR1 DFQATT, CDR2 SNEGSKA (reference sequence). The length of the CDR3 is 13 residues. V dropped 3 bases and J dropped 5 bases, with 13 bases sitting between them. The DNA for the CDR3 is TGCAGTGCTAGTAGGCCGGGAGGAACTGAAGCTTTCTTT. It translates to CSASRPGGTEAFF.

The chain employs TRBV7-2 and TRBJ2-3, with 7 nucleotides matching TRBD2. Germline V gives CDR1 SGHTA, CDR2 FQGNSA. There are 15 residues in the CDR3. With V trimmed by 3 bases and J by 2 bases, 5 bases remained unmatched. The CDR3: CASSLGGLHTDTQYF. The CDR3 coding sequence is TGTGCCAGCAGCTTGGGGGGGTTACACACAGATACGCAGTATTTT.

This clonotype was detected only once. Just one base apart from a much larger clone, this may be a read error. This chain links TRBV11-3 with TRBJ2-3; TRBD2 matches 7 bases. The V gene's germline CDR1 is SGHNT and CDR2 YENEEA. The junction had 1 base not matched to a gene; V was cut back by 3 bases and J by 4 bases. The CDR3 sequence is 13 residues long. This chain's CDR3 is CASSFAGADTQYF. Written as DNA, the CDR3 is TGTGCCAGCAGCTTTGCGGGGGCAGATACGCAGTATTTT.

V and J are TRBV12-3 or TRBV12-4 and TRBJ2-7; D is possibly TRBD2 (5 bases). V was trimmed by 5 bases and J by 0 bases, leaving 14 bases between them. CDR3 length: 15 amino acids. CDR3 DNA sequence: TGTGCCAGCAGTCCAGGACTTGCTGCCTCCTACGAGCAGTACTTC. Its protein is CASSPGLAASYEQYF.